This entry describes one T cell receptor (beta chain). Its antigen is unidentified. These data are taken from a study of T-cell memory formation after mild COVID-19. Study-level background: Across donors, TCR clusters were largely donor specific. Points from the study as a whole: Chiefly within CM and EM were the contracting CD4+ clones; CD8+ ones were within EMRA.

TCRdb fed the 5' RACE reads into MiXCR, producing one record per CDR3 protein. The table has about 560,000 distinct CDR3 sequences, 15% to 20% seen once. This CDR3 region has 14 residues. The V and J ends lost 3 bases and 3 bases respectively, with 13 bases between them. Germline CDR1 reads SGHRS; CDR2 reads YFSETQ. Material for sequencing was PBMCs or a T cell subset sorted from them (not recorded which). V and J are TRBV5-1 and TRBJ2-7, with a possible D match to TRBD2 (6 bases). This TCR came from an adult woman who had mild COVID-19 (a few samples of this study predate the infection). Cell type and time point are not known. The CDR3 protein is CASSYEMGLYEQYF. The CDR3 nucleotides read TGCGCCAGCAGCTACGAAATGGGACTCTACGAGCAGTACTTC.